A single sample gave rise to the 9 T cell receptor beta chains below, sequenced in a study of T cell repertoires in cytomegalovirus infection. Their recognized antigens are unknown. Via MiXCR, TCRdb re-called the reads, giving one row per CDR3 protein. The sample lists more than 110,000 distinct CDR3 sequences; around 32% were seen once. Specimen: CD8+ T cells from cultured PBMCs, collected from culture after CMV antigen stimulation. The receptors shown here come from a human donor in good health (CMV status not recorded). Some clones in this sample may be carry-over from other donors' samples.

The chain combines TRBV7-3 with TRBJ2-1; no firm D call. Germline CDR1 reads SGHTA; CDR2 reads FQGTGA. V was pared by 5 bases and J by 5 bases, with 10 bases between. The CDR3 runs to 13 residues. CDR3 amino acids: CASSPSLNNEQFF. The CDR3 DNA reads as TGTGCCAGCAGCCCGAGTTTGAACAATGAGCAGTTCTTC.

This clonotype was picked up a small number of times. V and J are TRBV7-8 and TRBJ1-4; 11 bases match TRBD1. The CDR3 covers 17 residues. From germline, CDR1 is SGHVS and CDR2 FQNEAQ. V shed 1 base and J 8 bases; nucleotides not matched to a gene: 9. CDR3 coding DNA: TGTGCCAGCAGCTTAGTGAGCGGACAGGGGGCGAGGGAAAAACTGTTTTTT. Residues: CASSLVSGQGAREKLFF. Full variable domain (rest looked up from reference TRBV7-8 and TRBJ1-4): GAGVSQSPRYKVAKRGQDVALRCDPISGHVSLFWYQQALGQGPEFLTYFQNEAQLDKSGLPSDRFFAERPEGSVSTLKIQRTQQEDSAVYLCASSLVSGQGAREKLFFGSGTQLSVL.

The V call is TRBV7-2, the J call TRBJ2-7; D unclear. There are 14 residues in the CDR3. From germline, CDR1 is SGHTA and CDR2 FQGNSA. V lost 1 base and J 5 bases, leaving 12 bases between the germline ends. The CDR3 here is CASSLVGSPHEQYF. The DNA of the CDR3 is TGTGCCAGCAGCTTAGTTGGAAGCCCCCACGAGCAGTACTTC.

This chain links TRBV27 with TRBJ2-2, with TRBD1 identical over 10 bases. CDR1 is MNHEY, CDR2 SMNVEV, per germline (reference sequence). The CDR3 length is 17 residues. With 3 bases clipped from V and 3 bases from J, the junction kept 7 bases outside the gene matches. CDR3 sequence: CASSLGTGDLDTGELFF. The CDR3 nucleotides are TGTGCCAGCAGTTTGGGGACAGGGGATTTAGACACCGGGGAGCTGTTTTTT.

The rearrangement links TRBV6-6 to TRBJ2-3; 8 bases line up with TRBD1. Germline V gives CDR1 MNHNY, CDR2 SVGAGI (reference sequence). CDR3 length: 14 residues. Trimming at V came to 4 bases and at J to 6 bases, leaving 6 bases not matched to a gene. DNA for the CDR3: TGTGCCAGCAGTTGGACAGGGTTTACCGATACGCAGTATTTT. It is translated as CASSWTGFTDTQYF.

The chain employs TRBV12-3 or TRBV12-4 and TRBJ1-2, with 7 positions matching TRBD1. This CDR3 comprises 16 residues. J gave up 0 bases and V 4 bases, and 8 bases lay outside the gene matches. The CDR3 DNA is TGTGCCAGCAGTTATACCCTGACAGGGACTAACTATGGCTACACCTTC. Translated: CASSYTLTGTNYGYTF.

V is TRBV12-3 or TRBV12-4 and J is TRBJ2-7; D is undetermined. V was trimmed by 4 bases and J by 6 bases, leaving 10 bases between them. The CDR3 is made up of 12 amino acids. The CDR3 region is CASSSLGSEQYF. CDR3 coding DNA: TGTGCCAGCAGTTCCCTGGGCAGCGAGCAGTACTTC.

This clonotype was seen only a few times. CDR3 sequence reads: CASSANSYEQYF. The CDR3 region has the DNA TGTGCCAGCAGCGCGAACTCCTACGAGCAGTACTTC. The V and J genes are TRBV12-3 or TRBV12-4 and TRBJ2-7; D remains unclear. Trimming left V 6 bases short and J 0 bases short, with 6 bases between. This CDR3 comprises 12 residues.

The rearrangement uses TRBV7-9 and TRBJ1-2; a weak D match, TRBD1 (5 bases). Trimming shortened V by 2 bases and J by 6 bases, and 19 bases separated the two germline ends. Germline V CDR1 and CDR2: SEHNR, FQNEAQ (reference sequence). The CDR3 length is 16 residues. CDR3 DNA sequence: TGTGCCAGCAGCTTATTCCGCGGGGCTAGACTGGATGGCTACACCTTC. The encoded protein is CASSLFRGARLDGYTF.